The 10 T cell receptor beta chains below all came from one sample that was sequenced in a study of cytomegalovirus exposure and HLA in healthy donors. Method: immunoSEQ multiplex PCR; TCRdb's copy keeps in-frame clones and lacks some. This sample carries 150,000 to 200,000 clones, 84% of them seen once, and the ten largest clones take around 15%. The sample comprised PBMCs. These receptors were obtained from a woman aged 25 to 39 in good health and CMV-seropositive.

This clone has just a few counts. The J gene is TRBJ1-1, the V gene TRBV27; no reliable D call. This CDR3 region has 14 residues. Germline V gene lookup returns CDR1 MNHEY and CDR2 SMNVEV (reference sequence). V shed 5 bases and J shed 0 bases, with 10 bases lying between them. CDR3 residues: CASSRREMNTEAFF. The CDR3 DNA reads as TGTGCCAGCAGTCGTAGAGAAATGAACACTGAAGCTTTCTTT.

This clone was seen only once. V gene TRBV7-2 combines with J gene TRBJ2-7, with D tentatively TRBD2 (5 bases). The CDR3 extends over 13 amino acids. Germline V gives CDR1 SGHTA, CDR2 FQGNSA. Trimming cost V 5 bases and J 3 bases, with 11 bases left between them. The CDR3 DNA is TGTGCCAGCAGCCTCCGGGGTCTCTACGAGCAGTACTTC. Its protein product is CASSLRGLYEQYF.

This clone was seen only once. The chain employs TRBV5-6 and TRBJ1-1; D possibly corresponds to TRBD1 (6 bases). There are 13 residues in the CDR3. Trimming left V 4 bases short and J 4 bases short, with 11 bases between. Per the germline V gene, CDR1 is SGHDT and CDR2 is YYEEEE. In nucleotides, the CDR3 is TGTGCCAGCAGCAGCACAGGGATCACTGAAGCTTTCTTT. Amino acid sequence: CASSSTGITEAFF. Full variable domain (outside the CDR3, taken from reference TRBV5-6 and TRBJ1-1): DAGVTQSPTHLIKTRGQQVTLRCSPKSGHDTVSWYQQALGQGPQFIFQYYEEEERQRGNFPDRFSGHQFPNYSSELNVNALLLGDSALYLCASSSTGITEAFFGQGTRLTVV.

The rearrangement joins TRBV2 to TRBJ2-4; TRBD1 matches at 7 bases. V dropped 7 bases and J dropped 7; count of bases not matched to a gene: 7. This CDR3 contains 13 residues. Germline CDR1 reads SNHLY; CDR2 reads FYNNEI. CDR3 sequence (DNA): TGTGCCAGCAATCGGGACAGAGAGAACATTCAGTACTTC. It codes for CASNRDRENIQYF.

CDR3 loop: CASSRRQGEVAFF. The DNA for the CDR3 is TGTGCCAGCAGCCGCCGACAGGGGGAGGTAGCTTTCTTT. The chain is built from TRBV27 and TRBJ1-1, with 9 bases identical to TRBD1. Germline values: CDR1 MNHEY, CDR2 SMNVEV (reference sequence). There are 13 residues in the CDR3. The junction had 9 bases not matched to a gene; V was cut back by 6 bases and J by 10 bases.

The chain has TRBV27 and TRBJ2-5, with 10 bases identical to TRBD2. The length of the CDR3 is 16 residues. With V trimmed by 2 bases and J by 5 bases, 8 bases remained unmatched. Germline V gene data show CDR1 as MNHEY and CDR2 as SMNVEV (reference sequence). The CDR3 DNA is TGTGCCAGCAGTTTAAGGCCCCGAGCGGGAGGGGAGACCCAGTACTTC. Amino acid sequence: CASSLRPRAGGETQYF.

The chain couples TRBV18 to TRBJ1-4, with TRBD1 identical over 9 bases. Germline assignment: CDR1 KGHSH and CDR2 LQKENI. V shed 3 bases and J 5 bases; nucleotides not matched to a gene: 1. The CDR3 consists of 14 residues. The CDR3 nucleotides are TGTGCCAGCTCACCGGGGACAGGGAATGAAAAACTGTTTTTT. As protein: CASSPGTGNEKLFF.

This chain joins TRBV19 and TRBJ1-4; no firm D call. The V gene's germline CDR1 is LNHDA and CDR2 SQIVND (reference sequence). This CDR3 spans 14 amino acids. V shed 6 bases and J shed 0 bases, with 8 bases lying between them. The CDR3 DNA reads TGTGCCAGTAGCTCCCAGGCAACTAATGAAAAACTGTTTTTT. It is translated as CASSSQATNEKLFF.

This sequence joins TRBV19 and TRBJ1-2; 8 bases map to TRBD1. Germline V CDR1 and CDR2: LNHDA, SQIVND (reference sequence). Trimming took 6 bases from V and 2 from J; bases not matched to a gene: 5. The CDR3 runs 14 residues. The CDR3 region is CASSLRQGNYGYTF. The CDR3 nucleotides read TGTGCCAGTAGCCTAAGACAGGGGAACTATGGCTACACCTTC.

The CDR3 sequence: CASSRDRGRSGETQYF. The CDR3 DNA reads as TGCGCCAGCAGCCGGGACAGGGGGCGGTCCGGGGAGACCCAGTACTTC. The chain links TRBV4-1 to TRBJ2-5; the match to TRBD1 covers 12 bases. Losses at the gene ends were 4 bases for V and 5 bases for J; bases not matched to a gene: 8. The CDR3 sequence is 16 residues long. The germline V gene has CDR1 MGHRA and CDR2 YSYEKL.